This TCR beta chain emerged from a study of spatial heterogeneity in lung cancer. Time point denoted: sample taken at primary tumor resection. Tumor, nontumor lung or frozen PBMC supplied whole RNA that was sequenced unsorted. TCRdb re-analysed the 5' RACE reads in MiXCR, keeping a single row per CDR3 protein. Among 60,000 to 90,000 distinct CDR3 sequences listed, roughly 15% were seen once. Specimen: PBMCs, collected at surgery. The TCR sequence derives from a male donor with early-stage non-small cell lung cancer.

Here the CDR3 DNA reads TGCGCCAGCAGCGGGGACAGGGGGCCGGAGACCCAGTACTTC. This sequence encodes CASSGDRGPETQYF. This chain connects TRBV5-1 to TRBJ2-5; the match to TRBD1 covers 12 bases. V shed 4 bases, J shed 5 bases, and the junction held 3 bases outside the gene matches. CDR1 is SGHRS and CDR2 is YFSETQ in the germline V gene. The CDR3 sequence is 14 residues long.